These 5 T cell receptor beta chains were all obtained from the same sample, sequenced in a study of PD-L1 blockade in urothelial cancer. Assay used: immunoSEQ multiplex PCR; TCRdb lists only in-frame clones, some missing. The sample lists around 130,000 clones, about 81% occurring once. Regarding time point: pretreatment peripheral blood. The sequenced sample was PBMCs, obtained around atezolizumab (anti-PD-L1) treatment. The receptors were gathered from a man aged 50 to 59 with urothelial cancer.

The V gene is TRBV27, the J gene TRBJ2-7; TRBD2 matches at 11 bases. Germline-derived CDR1 and CDR2 are MNHEY and SMNVEV (reference sequence). J lost 0 bases, V lost 8 bases, and 6 bases had no gene match. The CDR3 loop spans 15 amino acids. The CDR3 sequence: CASGPTSGNSYEQYF. The CDR3, as DNA: TGTGCCAGCGGACCGACTAGCGGGAACTCCTACGAGCAGTACTTC.

This clone was recorded only once. J is TRBJ2-7 and V is TRBV30; 10 bases are a match to TRBD2. The CDR3 totals 18 residues. The V gene end was trimmed by 4 bases and the J gene end by 2 bases; junction bases not matched to a gene: 17. The V gene's germline CDR1 is GTSNPN and CDR2 SVGIG (reference sequence). CDR3 residues: CAWTSIRTSGSGPYEQYF. The CDR3 DNA reads TGTGCCTGGACCTCTATTCGGACTAGCGGTAGTGGTCCCTACGAGCAGTACTTC. The entire variable domain, with the rest obtained from reference TRBV30 and TRBJ2-7, is as follows: SQTIHQWPATLVQPVGSPLSLECTVEGTSNPNLYWYRQAAGRGLQLLFYSVGIGQISSEVPQNLSASRPQDRQFILSSKKLLLSDSGFYLCAWTSIRTSGSGPYEQYFGPGTRLTVT.

This chain's CDR3 is CASSFPLWDRTSYEQYF. CDR3 coding DNA: TGTGCCAGCAGCTTCCCCCTCTGGGACAGAACATCCTACGAGCAGTACTTC. The chain employs TRBV21-1 and TRBJ2-7; the D call TRBD1 from the table was never checked on the DNA. TRBV21-1 is termed a pseudogene. This CDR3 is built from 17 residues.

This chain links TRBV11-3 with TRBJ1-1; D perhaps matches TRBD1 (5 bases). Trimming removed 1 base at V and 5 bases at J, with 14 bases between. From germline, CDR1 is SGHNT and CDR2 YENEEA. The CDR3 has 15 amino acids. The CDR3 is CASSLGTKEKTEAFF. CDR3 sequence (DNA): TGTGCCAGCAGCTTAGGGACAAAAGAGAAGACTGAAGCTTTCTTT.

The chain has TRBV29-1 and TRBJ2-1, with 7 bases identical to TRBD2. The V gene's germline CDR1 is SQVTM and CDR2 ANQGSEA. The CDR3 sequence is 14 residues long. Germline trimming cut 5 bases from V and 4 bases from J; bases unmatched to any gene: 8. CDR3 in DNA: TGCAGCGTTTTGGAGCGGGACTCGTACAATGAGCAGTTCTTC. This codes for CSVLERDSYNEQFF.